The sequence of this TCR beta chain was determined in a study of identical twins. A template switching step contributed a universal primer site, while unique molecular identifiers were present in the cDNA. One entry per CDR3 protein, called by TCRdb with MiXCR from the 5' RACE reads. The data show around 240,000 distinct CDR3 sequences, around 7% seen once. There are a few counts of this clonotype. Its antigen remains unidentified. Study findings and constraints: Recombination models fit unrelated individuals' TCR alpha sharing but underestimated twins'.

CDR1 DFQATT and CDR2 SNEGSKA come from the germline V gene (reference sequence). V gave up 8 bases and J gave up 2 bases, with 10 bases separating them. This CDR3 contains 12 residues. All donors comprised healthy Caucasians. This same sample was also part of a study on yellow fever vaccine responses in identical twins. That investigation notes: Vaccine-induced T cell responses in twins were reportedly observed to appear partly convergent, partly personalized.

What was sequenced was memory (CD45RO+) T cells sorted from blood. The clonotype was recovered from a woman between 18 and 29 years old in good health. The chain joins TRBV20-1 to TRBJ2-1; D unclear. CDR3 amino acids: CSQQSAYNEQFF. CDR3 nucleotide sequence: TGCAGTCAACAGTCAGCCTACAATGAGCAGTTCTTC.